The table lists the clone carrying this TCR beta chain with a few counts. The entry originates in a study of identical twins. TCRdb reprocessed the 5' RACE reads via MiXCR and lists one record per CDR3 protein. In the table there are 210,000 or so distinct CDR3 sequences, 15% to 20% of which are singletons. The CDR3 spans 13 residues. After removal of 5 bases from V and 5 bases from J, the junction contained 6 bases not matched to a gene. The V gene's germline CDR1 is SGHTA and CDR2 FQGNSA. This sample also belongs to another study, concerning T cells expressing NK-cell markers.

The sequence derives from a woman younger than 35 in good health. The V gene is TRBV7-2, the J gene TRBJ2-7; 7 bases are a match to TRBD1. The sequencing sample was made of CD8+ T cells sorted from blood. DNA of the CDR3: TGTGCCAGCAGCCTGAACAGGGGCCACGAGCAGTACTTC. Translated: CASSLNRGHEQYF.